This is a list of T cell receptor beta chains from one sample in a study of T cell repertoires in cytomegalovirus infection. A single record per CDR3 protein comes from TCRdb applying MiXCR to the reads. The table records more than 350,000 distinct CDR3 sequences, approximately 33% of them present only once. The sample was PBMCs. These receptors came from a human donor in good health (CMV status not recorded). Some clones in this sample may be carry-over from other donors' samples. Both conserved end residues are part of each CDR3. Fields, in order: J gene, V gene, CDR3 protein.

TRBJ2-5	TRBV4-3	CASSLGQGESRGQETQYF
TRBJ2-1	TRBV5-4	CASSFEDRGYNEQFF
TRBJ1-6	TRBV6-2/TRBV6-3	CASSYIRDASPLHF
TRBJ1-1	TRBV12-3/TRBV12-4	CASTPPRGSLNTEAFF
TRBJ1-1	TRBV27	CASSPSTGAVTEAFF
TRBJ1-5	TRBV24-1	CATSDGQSNQPQHF
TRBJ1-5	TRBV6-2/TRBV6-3	CDSKTGSNQPQHF
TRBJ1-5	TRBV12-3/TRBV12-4	CASSAGTGPYGGRSQPQHF
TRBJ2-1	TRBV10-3	CAIRDVPNEQFF
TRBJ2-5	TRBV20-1	CSARDLRKSSGGVEAQYF
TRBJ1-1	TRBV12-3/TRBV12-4	CASSSRGWGHTEAFF
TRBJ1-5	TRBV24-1	CATSGDRGSISSNQPQHF
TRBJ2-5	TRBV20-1	CSAREGGAGRETQYF
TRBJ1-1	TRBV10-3	CAITSVPEQGTNTEAFF
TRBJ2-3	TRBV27	CASSAVAGDHQGTDTQYF
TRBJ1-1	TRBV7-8	CASSLVTGRTLNTEAFF
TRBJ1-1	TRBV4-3	CASSRGQGLNTEAFF
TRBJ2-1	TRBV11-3	CASSWPGHSTYNEQFF
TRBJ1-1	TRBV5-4	CASSLGLGERAFF
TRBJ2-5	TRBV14	CASSSHLQETQYF
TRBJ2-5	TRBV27	CASGARETQYF
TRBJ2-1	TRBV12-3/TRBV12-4	CASSGTRGGNEQFF
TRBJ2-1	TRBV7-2	CASSLPSTSGGTYNEQFF
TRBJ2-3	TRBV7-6	CASSLVGERDTQYF
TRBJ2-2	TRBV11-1	CASSVGTSGELFF
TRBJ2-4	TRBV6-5	CASSFTPPQFNIQYF
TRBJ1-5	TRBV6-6	CASSNLNSRSNQPQHF
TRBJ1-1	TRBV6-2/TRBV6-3	CASSSVVGLNTEAFF
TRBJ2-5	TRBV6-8	CASTRNDQETQYF
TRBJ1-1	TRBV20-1	CSAATAGRLNTEAFF
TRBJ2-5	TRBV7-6	CASSPPASRETQYF
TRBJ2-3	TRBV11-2	CASSHLLAESTDTQYF
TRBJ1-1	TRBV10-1	CASIDSSATTEAFF
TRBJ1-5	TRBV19	CASNDRDHQPQHF
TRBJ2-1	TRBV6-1	CASSETSLTYNEQFF
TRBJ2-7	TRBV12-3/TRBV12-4	CASTTDRWGTGSYEQYF
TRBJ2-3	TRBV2	CASSPRGRGGEDTQYF
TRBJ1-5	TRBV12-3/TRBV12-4	CASSLLGIGQPQHF
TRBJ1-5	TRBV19	CASAPTLSFGNQPQHF
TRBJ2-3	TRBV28	CASSLLGVGGADTQYF
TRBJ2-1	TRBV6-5	CASSPSRGGNKEQFF
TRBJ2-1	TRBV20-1	CSAPSGTSGSYNEQFF
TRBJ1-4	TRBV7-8	CACSRGGQGEQKLFF
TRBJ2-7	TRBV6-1	CASSPGHGYEQYF
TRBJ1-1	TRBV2	CASGTGDTAFF
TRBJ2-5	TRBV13	CASSLTRGPQETQYF
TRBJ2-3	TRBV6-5	CASSYALAGADTQYF
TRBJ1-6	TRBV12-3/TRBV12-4	CASSLKGSPLHF
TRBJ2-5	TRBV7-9	CASSSPNVGSGGETQYF
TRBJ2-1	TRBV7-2	CASSLVVAGKFYNEQFF